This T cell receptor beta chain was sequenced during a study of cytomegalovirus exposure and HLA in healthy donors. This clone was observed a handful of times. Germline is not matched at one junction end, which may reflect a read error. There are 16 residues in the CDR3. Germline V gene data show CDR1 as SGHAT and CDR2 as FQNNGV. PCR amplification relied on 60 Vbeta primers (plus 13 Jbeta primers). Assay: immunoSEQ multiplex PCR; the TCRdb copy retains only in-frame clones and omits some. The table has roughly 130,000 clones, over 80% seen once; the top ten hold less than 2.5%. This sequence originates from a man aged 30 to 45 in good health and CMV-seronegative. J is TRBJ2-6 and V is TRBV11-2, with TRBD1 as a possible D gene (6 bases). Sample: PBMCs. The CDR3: CASSSVQGTGANGLTF. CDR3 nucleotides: TGTGCCAGCAGCTCCGTACAGGGAACTGGGGCCAACGGCCTGACTTTC.